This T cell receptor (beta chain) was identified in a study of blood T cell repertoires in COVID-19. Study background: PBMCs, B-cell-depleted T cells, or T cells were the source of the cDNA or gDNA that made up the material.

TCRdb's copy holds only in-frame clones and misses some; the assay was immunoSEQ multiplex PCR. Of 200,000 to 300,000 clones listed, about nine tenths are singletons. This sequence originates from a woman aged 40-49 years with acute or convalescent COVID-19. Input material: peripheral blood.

As DNA, the CDR3 is TGTGCCAGTTTAGTTGACAGCGGGGAGCTGTTTTTT. Amino acid sequence: CASLVDSGELFF. The chain recombines TRBV12-3 or TRBV12-4 with TRBJ2-2; D might be TRBD1 (5 bases). Trimming pared 9 bases from V and 7 bases from J, leaving 12 bases between. The CDR3 runs to 12 residues.